Listed here are 22 T cell receptor beta chains from one sample, sequenced in a study of post-analysis software for immune sequencing data. Libraries were made from TCR beta cDNA, and they carried unique molecular identifiers. TCRdb recomputed calls from the PCR reads with MiXCR, one row per CDR3 protein. Altogether under 900,000 distinct CDR3 sequences are present, around 50% being singletons, with the ten largest covering 4.6%. Study-wide points: Comparison of patients with controls showed five TRBV segments more frequent in patients, TRBV5-6, TRBV5-1 and TRBV20-1 among them.

Antigens for these TCRs are unknown. The sequenced sample was blood. These receptors came from a girl under 18 with multiple sclerosis.

The chain links TRBV6-1 to TRBJ2-5; TRBD2 agrees at 15 bases. J was trimmed by 9 bases and V by 8 bases; bases with no gene match: 16. This CDR3 spans 17 amino acids. The V gene's germline CDR1 is MNHNS and CDR2 SASEGT. Here the CDR3 reads CASFSPGLAGGRSAQYF. DNA of the CDR3: TGTGCCAGCTTCAGTCCGGGACTAGCGGGGGGCCGGTCGGCCCAGTACTTC.

The J gene is TRBJ2-7, the V gene TRBV4-1, with D possibly TRBD2 on 6 matching bases. The CDR3 is 16 amino acids. V dropped 4 bases and J dropped 5 bases, with 21 bases sitting between them. Germline values: CDR1 MGHRA, CDR2 YSYEKL. This chain's CDR3 is CASSPRESGVRNEQYF. CDR3 nucleotide sequence: TGCGCCAGCAGCCCAAGAGAATCGGGGGTTCGGAACGAGCAGTACTTC.

The genes are TRBV5-6 and TRBJ2-2; 9 bases align to TRBD2. The CDR3 loop spans 16 amino acids. Per germline, CDR1 SGHDT and CDR2 YYEEEE. V was clipped by 6 bases and J by 6 bases; unmatched bases: 12. The CDR3 spells CASNLMRGGIAGELFF. DNA of the CDR3: TGTGCCAGCAACTTAATGCGGGGGGGAATCGCCGGGGAGCTGTTTTTT.

Only a few counts were recorded for this clonotype. The V gene is TRBV11-2, the J gene TRBJ2-7, with no clear D. Germline V gene lookup returns CDR1 SGHAT and CDR2 FQNNGV. This CDR3 has 15 amino acids. The germline V and J ends were trimmed by 0 bases and 3 bases, with 12 bases remaining between them. The CDR3 DNA reads TGTGCCAGCAGCTTAGAGTCCAGCTCGTTCTACGAGCAGTACTTC. Encoded protein: CASSLESSSFYEQYF.

This chain connects TRBV6-2 or TRBV6-3 to TRBJ1-2; a possible D gene is TRBD1 (5 bases). Germline V gene lookup returns CDR1 MNHEY and CDR2 SVGEGT. The V end was cut by 5 bases, the J end by 6 bases, with 13 bases between. The CDR3 spans 13 residues. In nucleotides, the CDR3 is TGTGCCAGCAGTCCCAGAGGGGCGCATGGCTACACCTTC. Translation: CASSPRGAHGYTF.

The gene calls are TRBV14 and TRBJ2-3; 7 nucleotides match TRBD2. Germline lookup yields CDR1 SGHDN and CDR2 FVKESK. Losses at the gene ends were 4 bases for V and 1 base for J; bases not matched to a gene: 8. The CDR3 contains 16 residues. CDR3 sequence: CASSRGSLAGTDTQYF. The CDR3 region has the DNA TGTGCCAGCAGCCGAGGGAGTCTAGCGGGCACAGATACGCAGTATTTT.

The genes are TRBV11-2 and TRBJ2-5; D gene unclear. CDR3 length: 14 residues. The V gene's germline CDR1 is SGHAT and CDR2 FQNNGV. Deletions cut 6 bases from V and 1 base from J, with 12 bases between. CDR3 sequence reads: CASSLLTLQETQYF. The CDR3 DNA reads as TGTGCCAGCAGTTTACTGACTCTCCAAGAGACCCAGTACTTC.

The table lists this clonotype with a count of one. The V call is TRBV6-2 or TRBV6-3, the J call TRBJ2-3; 14 nucleotides match TRBD2. The CDR3 is 18 residues long. V dropped 4 bases and J dropped 4; count of bases not matched to a gene: 10. The V gene's germline CDR1 is MNHEY and CDR2 SVGEGT. The CDR3 spells CASSLIRLAGGPSDTQYF. The DNA of the CDR3 is TGTGCCAGCAGTTTGATCCGACTAGCGGGGGGGCCCTCAGATACGCAGTATTTT.

This clonotype turned up a few times. This rearrangement joins TRBV24-1 to TRBJ2-5; D tentatively fits TRBD1 or TRBD2 (5 bases each). V was cut by 0 bases and J by 7 bases, with 5 bases left in between. CDR3 length: 12 residues. The germline CDR1 and CDR2 sequences are KGHDR and SFDVKD. DNA for the CDR3: TGTGCCACCAGTGATTTGGGGGGGACCCAGTACTTC. This sequence encodes CATSDLGGTQYF.

The genes are TRBV6-6 and TRBJ1-1; possibly TRBD1 for D (6 bases). V shed 4 bases and J shed 10 bases, with 22 bases lying between them. The CDR3 contains 15 residues. Germline lookup yields CDR1 MNHNY and CDR2 SVGAGI (reference sequence). The chain's CDR3 is CASSSPGAENAGAFF. As DNA, the CDR3 is TGTGCCAGCAGTTCCCCGGGGGCAGAGAACGCTGGAGCTTTCTTT.

Comments on this clonotype: A junction end diverges from the germline sequence, so it may reflect a read error. This rearrangement joins TRBV6-1 to TRBJ2-1; 7 bases fit TRBD2. The CDR3 totals 15 residues. The germline V gene encodes CDR1 MNHNS and CDR2 SASEGT. The CDR3 nucleotides are TGTGCCAGCAGGAAGACTAGCCTGTTCTACAACGAGCAGTTCTTC. As protein: CASRKTSLFYNEQFF.

In its sample, this clonotype was seen a few times. The chain joins TRBV20-1 to TRBJ2-4; 7 bases agree with TRBD1. The J call may be incorrect, as the DNA end agrees better with TRBJ2-7. The CDR3 totals 12 residues. Germline-derived CDR1 and CDR2 are DFQATT and SNEGSKA (reference sequence). CDR3 in DNA: TGCAGTGCCATGACAGGGACCTACGAGCAGTACTTC. This codes for CSAMTGTYEQYF.

The chain has TRBV6-5 and TRBJ1-1, with D maybe TRBD1 (6 bases). Germline values: CDR1 MNHEY, CDR2 SVGAGI. This CDR3 contains 12 residues. Deletions cut 8 bases from V and 9 bases from J, with 16 bases between. CDR3 residues: CASLGGASKAFF. CDR3 coding DNA: TGTGCCAGCCTGGGGGGGGCGTCTAAAGCTTTCTTT.

In its sample, this clonotype was seen a few times. This chain connects TRBV27 to TRBJ2-1; D might be TRBD2 (5 bases). The V gene lost 3 bases and the J gene lost 5 bases, with 17 bases spanning the gap. The length of the CDR3 is 16 residues. CDR1 and CDR2 (germline): MNHEY, SMNVEV (reference sequence). The CDR3: CASSFLRVSEHNEQFF. The CDR3 region has the DNA TGTGCCAGCAGTTTCCTCCGGGTTAGCGAGCACAATGAGCAGTTCTTC.

V usage is TRBV4-1 and J usage is TRBJ2-1; no firm D call. Between the trimmed V and J ends, which lost 1 base and 5 bases, there was a span of 18 bases. From germline, CDR1 is MGHRA and CDR2 YSYEKL. CDR3 length: 17 residues. CDR3 amino acids: CASSQGVLALPNNEQFF. The CDR3 DNA reads TGCGCCAGCAGCCAAGGGGTCCTGGCTCTACCGAACAATGAGCAGTTCTTC.

The CDR3 loop is CSARDSGHLSNYGYTF. As DNA, the CDR3 is TGCAGTGCTAGAGATTCGGGACACTTATCTAACTATGGCTACACCTTC. This chain uses TRBV20-1 with TRBJ1-2; tentatively, D is TRBD1 (6 bases). V lost 0 bases to trimming and J lost 0 bases, with 14 bases between them. This CDR3 has 16 residues. Germline values: CDR1 DFQATT, CDR2 SNEGSKA (reference sequence).

J is TRBJ2-7 and V is TRBV5-1; 10 bases are a match to TRBD2. The CDR3 has 16 amino acids. Trimming cost V 2 bases and J 4 bases; bases outside gene matches: 9. CDR1 is SGHRS, CDR2 YFSETQ, per germline. The CDR3 region is CASSLERTSGLYEQYF. The CDR3 bases are TGCGCCAGCAGCTTAGAGAGGACTAGCGGTTTATACGAGCAGTACTTC.

This clonotype was detected only a few times. The chain joins TRBV3-1 to TRBJ2-7, with D tentatively TRBD1 or TRBD2 (5 bases each). CDR3 length: 15 amino acids. Germline V lookup: CDR1 LGHDT, CDR2 YNNKEL (reference sequence). V was cut by 1 base and J by 0 bases, with 10 bases left in between. The CDR3 region is CASSQVPGSSYEQYF. DNA of the CDR3: TGTGCCAGCAGCCAAGTGCCAGGGAGCTCCTACGAGCAGTACTTC.

This clonotype was seen only a few times. This sequence joins TRBV21-1 and TRBJ2-7; no DNA check was done on the table's D call, TRBD1. TRBV21-1 is assigned pseudogene status. CDR3 size: 18 residues. The CDR3 bases are TGTGCCAGCAGCAAATTCGGGTCCCCGGGACAGGGACCGGACGAGCAGTACTTC. It is translated as CASSKFGSPGQGPDEQYF.

The rearrangement uses TRBV20-1 and TRBJ2-3, with 7 positions matching TRBD2. The V gene's germline CDR1 is DFQATT and CDR2 SNEGSKA (reference sequence). This CDR3 spans 15 amino acids. V gave up 1 base and J gave up 3 bases; unmatched junction bases: 7. The CDR3 sequence is CSARGAGRLTDTQYF. The CDR3 coding sequence is TGCAGTGCTAGAGGAGCGGGGCGATTAACAGATACGCAGTATTTT.

This clonotype occurred a few times. CDR3 nucleotides: TGTGCCAGCAGGCAGACGCTTGGTAATGAGCAGTTCTTC. As protein: CASRQTLGNEQFF. The chain carries TRBV6-2 or TRBV6-3 and TRBJ2-1; unclear D gene. With 6 bases removed from V and 7 bases from J, the gap between germline ends came to 13 bases. This CDR3 region has 13 residues. Germline CDR1 MNHEY, CDR2 SVGEGT.

As concerns this clonotype: A read error may produce the germline difference seen at one junction end. The chain has TRBV10-3 and TRBJ2-7; D unresolved. This CDR3 contains 14 residues. CDR1 ENHRY and CDR2 SYGVKD come from the germline V gene. CDR3: CATSDRQSSYEQYF. DNA of the CDR3: TGTGCCACCAGTGATCGGCAGAGCTCCTACGAGCAGTACTTC.